This T cell receptor (beta chain) was sequenced during a study of blood T cell repertoires in COVID-19. On the study more broadly: PBMCs, B-cell-depleted T cells, or T cells provided the cDNA or gDNA that made up the material.

The ends lost 6 bases at V and 7 bases at J; junction bases unmatched: 10. The germline gives CDR1 MNHEY, CDR2 SMNVEV (reference sequence). This CDR3 contains 15 residues. Sequenced by immunoSEQ multiplex PCR; TCRdb stores in-frame clones only, minus some. The sample has approximately 150,000 clones; approximately 89% are singletons. The source material was peripheral blood. V is TRBV27 and J is TRBJ2-7; 12 nucleotides match TRBD1. The source is a human donor in a cohort sampled during active COVID-19. This chain's CDR3 is CASRPRDRGLREQYF. The CDR3 DNA is TGTGCCAGCAGACCCCGGGACAGGGGGCTGAGGGAGCAGTACTTC.